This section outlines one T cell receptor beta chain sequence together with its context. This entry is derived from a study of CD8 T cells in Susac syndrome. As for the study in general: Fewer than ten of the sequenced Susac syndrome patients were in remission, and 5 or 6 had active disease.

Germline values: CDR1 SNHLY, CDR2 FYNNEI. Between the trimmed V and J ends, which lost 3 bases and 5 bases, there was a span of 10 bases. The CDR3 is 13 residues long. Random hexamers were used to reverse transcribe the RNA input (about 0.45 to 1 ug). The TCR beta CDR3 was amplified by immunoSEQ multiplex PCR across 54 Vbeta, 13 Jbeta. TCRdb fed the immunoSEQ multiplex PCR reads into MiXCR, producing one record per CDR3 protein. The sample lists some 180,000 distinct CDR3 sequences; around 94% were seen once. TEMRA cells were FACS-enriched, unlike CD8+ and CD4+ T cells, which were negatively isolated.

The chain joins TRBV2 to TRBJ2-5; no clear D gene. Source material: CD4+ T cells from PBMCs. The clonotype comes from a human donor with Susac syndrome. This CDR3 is CASSEGPRETQYF. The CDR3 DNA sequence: TGTGCCAGCAGTGAGGGCCCACGGGAGACCCAGTACTTC.